The 21 T cell receptor beta chains below were found in one sample sequenced in a study of a mutant IDH1 vaccine in newly diagnosed glioma. Clones were read by immunoSEQ multiplex PCR, and TCRdb kept only the in-frame ones, dropping some. The sample holds 40,000 to 45,000 clones, 81% seen once. These TCRs are of unknown antigen specificity. The time point denotes: week 35, safety follow-up. A single vaccine dose contained 300 ug of mutant IDH1 20-mer peptide, and topical imiquimod was used with it. Here the sequenced sample was PBMCs, taken from a glioma patient whose treatment included an IDH1 peptide vaccine. The origin of the receptors is a woman in her thirties or forties with glioma. Some clones in this sample may be carry-over from other donors' samples.

This clone occurred once. The V and J genes are TRBV20-1 and TRBJ2-5, with unresolved D. Per germline, CDR1 DFQATT and CDR2 SNEGSKA (reference sequence). This CDR3 is 11 amino acids long. Here the CDR3 reads CSLRVQETQYF. The CDR3 DNA follows: TGCAGCCTCCGGGTCCAAGAGACCCAGTACTTC.

This chain joins TRBV7-9 and TRBJ2-7; 7 bases are shared with TRBD1. This CDR3 contains 13 residues. J gave up 4 bases and V 8 bases, and 8 bases lay outside the gene matches. CDR1 is SEHNR, CDR2 FQNEAQ, per germline (reference sequence). Here the CDR3 reads CASGTRGLYEQYF. The CDR3, as DNA: TGTGCCAGCGGAACTAGGGGGCTGTACGAGCAGTACTTC.

J is TRBJ2-2 and V is TRBV28, with TRBD2 identical over 7 bases. Losses at the gene ends were 4 bases for V and 1 base for J; bases not matched to a gene: 3. The germline V gene has CDR1 MDHEN and CDR2 SYDVKM. There are 15 residues in the CDR3. CDR3 sequence (DNA): TGTGCCAGCAGTTGGGAGGGGCAGAACACCGGGGAGCTGTTTTTT. It yields the protein CASSWEGQNTGELFF. Together with reference TRBV28 and TRBJ2-2, the CDR3 gives the full variable domain: DVKVTQSSRYLVKRTGEKVFLECVQDMDHENMFWYRQDPGLGLRLIYFSYDVKMKEKGDIPEGYSVSREKKERFSLILESASTNQTSMYLCASSWEGQNTGELFFGEGSRLTVL.

The rearrangement links TRBV6-6 to TRBJ1-2, with a weak D call TRBD1 (5 bases). The CDR3 contains 13 residues. Trimming removed 5 bases from V and 8 bases from J, with 15 bases in between. Germline V gives CDR1 MNHNY, CDR2 SVGAGI (reference sequence). CDR3 region: CASSGELGDGYTF. The CDR3 DNA sequence: TGTGCCAGCAGTGGAGAACTAGGGGACGGCTACACCTTC.

The V and J genes are TRBV29-1 and TRBJ1-1; D not resolved. With 0 bases removed from V and 1 base from J, the gap between germline ends came to 9 bases. Germline lookup yields CDR1 SQVTM and CDR2 ANQGSEA. CDR3 length: 14 amino acids. Here the CDR3 DNA reads TGCAGCGTTGAAGACATTTTGGGGAACACTGAAGCTTTCTTT. It codes for CSVEDILGNTEAFF.

The chain has TRBV5-1 and TRBJ2-2; D call uncertain. V gave up 4 bases and J gave up 5 bases, with 12 bases separating them. The CDR3 covers 14 residues. Germline lookup yields CDR1 SGHRS and CDR2 YFSETQ. CDR3 bases: TGCGCCAGCAGCCAAACCCCGGAGACCGGGGAGCTGTTTTTT. It encodes CASSQTPETGELFF.

The sample holds one count of this clone. The chain recombines TRBV6-1 with TRBJ2-3; no definite D call. With 6 bases removed from V and 6 bases from J, the gap between germline ends came to 10 bases. This CDR3 has 12 residues. Germline V CDR1 and CDR2: MNHNS, SASEGT. The CDR3 protein is CASSPERDTQYF. The CDR3 region has the DNA TGTGCCAGCAGCCCCGAACGGGATACGCAGTATTTT.

The chain combines TRBV29-1 with TRBJ2-7; the D gene is possibly TRBD1 (5 bases). V was trimmed by 6 bases and J by 2 bases, leaving 14 bases between them. CDR1 and CDR2 from the germline V gene are SQVTM and ANQGSEA. This CDR3 spans 13 amino acids. In DNA, the CDR3 is TGCAGCGTGACCCAGACAGTTACCTACGAGCAGTACTTC. Its translation: CSVTQTVTYEQYF.

V gene TRBV4-3 combines with J gene TRBJ2-3; 8 nucleotides agree with TRBD2. The length of the CDR3 is 17 residues. The germline V gene has CDR1 LGHNA and CDR2 YSLEER. The junction had 6 bases not matched to a gene; V was cut back by 1 base and J by 0 bases. The CDR3, as DNA: TGCGCCAGCAGCCAAGGCGGGGGGCTTTCTAGCACAGATACGCAGTATTTT. Translated, it gives CASSQGGGLSSTDTQYF.

The chain couples TRBV27 to TRBJ1-1; a possible D gene is TRBD1 (5 bases). This CDR3 has 13 amino acids. Trimming shortened V by 3 bases and J by 7 bases, and 12 bases separated the two germline ends. Germline CDR1 is MNHEY and CDR2 is SMNVEV (reference sequence). This CDR3 reads CASSFGSQGEAFF. CDR3 bases: TGTGCCAGCAGTTTTGGGAGTCAGGGTGAAGCTTTCTTT.

This chain connects TRBV19 to TRBJ2-7, with D possibly TRBD2 on 6 matching bases. The V and J ends lost 3 bases and 2 bases respectively, with 14 bases between them. There are 15 residues in the CDR3. The germline CDR1 and CDR2 sequences are LNHDA and SQIVND (reference sequence). In nucleotides, the CDR3 is TGTGCCAGTAGTATCTGGCGGGACGGAACCTACGAGCAGTACTTC. As protein: CASSIWRDGTYEQYF.

The chain employs TRBV5-4 and TRBJ1-2, with TRBD1 as a possible D gene (6 bases). The CDR3 is made up of 14 amino acids. Germline CDR1 and CDR2: SGHNT and YYREEE (reference sequence). The V and J ends lost 4 bases and 8 bases respectively, with 18 bases between them. In DNA form, the CDR3 reads TGTGCCAGCAGCCCGGACAGAAGAGGGGGAGGCTACACCTTC. Translated: CASSPDRRGGGYTF.

The chain joins TRBV7-9 to TRBJ2-1; D is undetermined. The CDR3 runs 17 residues. Trimming shortened V by 4 bases and J by 5 bases, and 21 bases separated the two germline ends. Germline V gives CDR1 SEHNR, CDR2 FQNEAQ (reference sequence). The CDR3 region has the DNA TGTGCCAGCAGCTCGGCTCCAGGAGAGGCAGGAGACAATGAGCAGTTCTTC. As protein: CASSSAPGEAGDNEQFF. The full variable domain, with the rest looked up from reference TRBV7-9 and TRBJ2-1, is DTGVSQNPRHKITKRGQNVTFRCDPISEHNRLYWYRQTLGQGPEFLTYFQNEAQLEKSRLLSDRFSAERPKGSFSTLEIQRTEQGDSAMYLCASSSAPGEAGDNEQFFGPGTRLTVL.

The V gene is TRBV2, the J gene TRBJ1-5; 12 nucleotides line up with TRBD1. J gave up 5 bases and V 6 bases, and 5 bases lay outside the gene matches. The CDR3 covers 15 residues. Germline loops: CDR1 SNHLY, CDR2 FYNNEI. In DNA, the CDR3 is TGTGCCAGCAGGGGGACAGGGGGCATGTATCAGCCCCAGCATTTT. Its translation: CASRGTGGMYQPQHF.

This sequence joins TRBV6-6 and TRBJ1-2; possibly TRBD1 for D (5 bases). Germline V CDR1 and CDR2: MNHNY, SVGAGI (reference sequence). This CDR3 is built from 14 residues. V lost 8 bases and J 0 bases, leaving 13 bases between the germline ends. The CDR3 bases are TGTGCCAGCGGCCGACAGATATCTAACTATGGCTACACCTTC. Its protein is CASGRQISNYGYTF.

CDR3 protein: CASSETHRGTYGYTF. In nucleotides, the CDR3 is TGTGCCAGCAGTGAAACCCACAGGGGGACCTATGGCTACACCTTC. This chain links TRBV2 with TRBJ1-2; 8 nucleotides align to TRBD1. CDR3 length: 15 amino acids. Germline loops: CDR1 SNHLY, CDR2 FYNNEI. V lost 2 bases and J lost 4; bases outside the gene matches: 6.

The chain links TRBV7-6 to TRBJ2-7, with TRBD1 matching 7 bases. The CDR3 length is 14 residues. Per germline, CDR1 SGHVS and CDR2 FNYEAQ. With 5 bases clipped from V and 2 bases from J, the junction kept 6 bases outside the gene matches. The CDR3 DNA reads as TGTGCCAGCAGCCAGGGGGACAGACCCTACGAGCAGTACTTC. This codes for CASSQGDRPYEQYF.

This clone is deemed medium-sized. The rearrangement links TRBV2 to TRBJ1-1; TRBD1 might be the D (5 bases). The V and J ends lost 7 bases and 8 bases respectively, with 14 bases between them. Germline lookup yields CDR1 SNHLY and CDR2 FYNNEI. The CDR3 has 12 residues. Written as DNA, the CDR3 is TGTGCCAGCAAGGAAGGTGGGGCCGAAGCTTTCTTT. It is translated as CASKEGGAEAFF.

The rearrangement uses TRBV2 and TRBJ2-1; TRBD1 matches 9 bases. The junction had 10 bases not matched to a gene; V was cut back by 7 bases and J by 6 bases. The germline gives CDR1 SNHLY, CDR2 FYNNEI. This CDR3 has 15 amino acids. CDR3 DNA: TGTGCCAGCAAGACGAGCGGGACAGGGACCAATGAGCAGTTCTTC. It translates to CASKTSGTGTNEQFF.

The genes are TRBV7-2 and TRBJ2-7; D not resolved. The germline gives CDR1 SGHTA, CDR2 FQGNSA. Between the trimmed V and J ends, which lost 8 bases and 3 bases, there was a span of 8 bases. This CDR3 has 11 residues. The CDR3 DNA reads as TGTGCCAGCGGGGATTACTACGAGCAGTACTTC. Translated: CASGDYYEQYF.

V is TRBV7-8 and J is TRBJ1-1, with D hard to call. Per the germline V gene, CDR1 is SGHVS and CDR2 is FQNEAQ. The V end lost 5 bases, the J end lost 6 bases, and 10 bases lay between the germline ends. This CDR3 comprises 12 residues. The CDR3 DNA is TGTGCCAGCAGCCTAGGGAGCTCTGAAGCTTTCTTT. It is translated as CASSLGSSEAFF.